This T cell receptor (beta chain) was obtained from a study of CD8 T cells in Susac syndrome. CD8+ and CD4+ T cells taken from blood had their TCR beta sequenced. The authors reverse transcribed about 0.5 to 1 ug RNA with random hexamers. TCRdb ran MiXCR on the immunoSEQ multiplex PCR reads and lists one entry per CDR3 protein. The sample has 160,000 or so distinct CDR3 sequences; 85% to 95% are singletons. Trimming took off 1 base at V and 0 bases at J, with 10 bases between the two ends. The CDR3 contains 15 residues. Germline-derived CDR1 and CDR2 are SGHVS and FQNEAQ. The rearrangement links TRBV7-8 to TRBJ2-7, with D perhaps being TRBD1 or TRBD2 (5 bases each). The clonotype was recovered from a human donor in good health. The source material was CD4+ T cells from PBMCs. The CDR3 DNA reads as TGTGCCAGCAGCTTAGGGGCAGGGAGCTCCTACGAGCAGTACTTC. This encodes CASSLGAGSSYEQYF.